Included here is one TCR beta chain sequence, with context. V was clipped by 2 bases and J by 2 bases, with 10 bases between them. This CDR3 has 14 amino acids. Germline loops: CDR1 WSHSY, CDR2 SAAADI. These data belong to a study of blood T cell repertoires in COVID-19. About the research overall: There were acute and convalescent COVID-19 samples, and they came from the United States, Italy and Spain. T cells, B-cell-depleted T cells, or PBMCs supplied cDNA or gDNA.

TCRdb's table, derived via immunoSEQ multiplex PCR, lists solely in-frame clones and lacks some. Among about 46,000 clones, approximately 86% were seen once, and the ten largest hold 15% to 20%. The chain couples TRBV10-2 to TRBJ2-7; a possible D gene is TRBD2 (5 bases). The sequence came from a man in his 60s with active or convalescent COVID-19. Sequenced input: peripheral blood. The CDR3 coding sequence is TGCGCCAGCAGTGAGAGGACTGACACCTACGAGCAGTACTTC. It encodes CASSERTDTYEQYF.